This entry concerns a single TCR beta chain. The authors prepared the TCRbeta library with unique molecular identifiers. One entry per CDR3 protein results from TCRdb running MiXCR on the PCR reads. Of about half a million distinct CDR3 sequences detected, approximately 13% appear once; the ten largest clones hold more than 5.5%. Germline V lookup: CDR1 SGHRS, CDR2 YFSETQ. CDR3 length equals 15 residues. V shed 3 bases, J shed 8 bases, and the junction held 5 bases outside the gene matches. The sample comes from a study of T-cell reconstitution after alpha-beta-depleted transplantation in children. The sequenced sample was PBMCs from the stem cell graft donor, obtained from the stem cell graft. This chain links TRBV5-1 with TRBJ2-1; TRBD2 matches 13 bases. This receptor was obtained from a human donor who donated a stem cell graft to a child with combined immunodeficiency. The CDR3 DNA sequence: TGCGCCAGCAGCTCGGGACTAGCGGGAAGGGATGAGCAGTTCTTC. It is translated as CASSSGLAGRDEQFF.